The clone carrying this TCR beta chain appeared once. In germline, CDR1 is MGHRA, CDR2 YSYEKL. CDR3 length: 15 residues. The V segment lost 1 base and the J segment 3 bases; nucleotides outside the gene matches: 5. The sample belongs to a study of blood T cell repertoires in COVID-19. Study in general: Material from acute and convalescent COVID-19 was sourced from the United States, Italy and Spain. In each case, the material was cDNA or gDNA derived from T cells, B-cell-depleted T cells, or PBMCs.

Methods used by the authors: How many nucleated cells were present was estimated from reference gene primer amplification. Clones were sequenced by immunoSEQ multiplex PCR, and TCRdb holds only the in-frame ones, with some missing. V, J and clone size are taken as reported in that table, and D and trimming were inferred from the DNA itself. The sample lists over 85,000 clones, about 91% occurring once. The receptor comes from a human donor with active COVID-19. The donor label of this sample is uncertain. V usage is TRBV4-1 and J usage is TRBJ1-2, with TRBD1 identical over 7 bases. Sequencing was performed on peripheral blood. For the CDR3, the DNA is TGCGCCAGCAGCCAAGGCCCTACAGGGGACTATGGCTACACCTTC. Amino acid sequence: CASSQGPTGDYGYTF.